The 20 T cell receptor beta chains below all came from one sample that was sequenced in a study of beta chain features in type 1 diabetes. Regarding the study as a whole: TCRB CDR3 length was moderately but significantly reduced in all four CD4+ subsets of Type 1 diabetes patients.

Antigens for these TCRs are unknown. The authors reverse transcribed all of the isolated RNA, so sequencing captured expressed TCRB transcripts. The table came from immunoSEQ multiplex PCR; TCRdb's copy has only in-frame clones and leaves some out. The table lists 300,000 or so clones, roughly a tenth of them singletons. The sample taken for sequencing was central memory CD4+ T cells from blood. These receptors were taken from a man aged 25-45 years with type 1 diabetes.

This clone was detected a few times. Written as DNA, the CDR3 is TGTGCCAGCGCTCTCGGAGAGACCCAGTACTTC. This translates into CASALGETQYF. This sequence joins TRBV5-6 and TRBJ2-5, with D uncertain. This CDR3 is 11 amino acids long. Germline assignment: CDR1 SGHDT and CDR2 YYEEEE. V gave up 7 bases and J gave up 4 bases, with 8 bases separating them.

The chain uses TRBV5-1 and TRBJ2-7; D is undetermined. In germline, CDR1 is SGHRS, CDR2 YFSETQ. V was pared by 0 bases and J by 7 bases, with 11 bases between. This CDR3 spans 13 amino acids. The CDR3 is CASSLAANAEQYF. The CDR3 coding sequence is TGCGCCAGCAGCTTGGCGGCTAACGCTGAGCAGTACTTC.

Points on this clone: The same CDR3 can be traced to other DNA sequences in this sample. The chain joins TRBV11-3 to TRBJ2-2; tentatively, D is TRBD2 (7 bases). The CDR3 runs to 15 residues. Looked up from germline, CDR1 is SGHNT and CDR2 is YENEEA. Between the trimmed V and J ends, which lost 2 bases and 3 bases, there was a span of 10 bases. The CDR3 DNA reads TGTGCCAGCAGCTTATCGGGGGGCGACACCGGGGAGCTGTTTTTT. This gives the protein CASSLSGGDTGELFF.

The V call is TRBV2, the J call TRBJ2-5, with D possibly TRBD1 on 6 matching bases. V lost 7 bases and J 5 bases, leaving 8 bases between the germline ends. Per the germline V gene, CDR1 is SNHLY and CDR2 is FYNNEI. The CDR3 contains 11 residues. As DNA, the CDR3 is TGTGCCAGCACAGGGGCTGAGACCCAGTACTTC. Translating gives CASTGAETQYF.

This clone came up a few times. The chain joins TRBV7-2 to TRBJ1-5; possible D gene TRBD1, 6 bases. The V end lost 7 bases, the J end lost 3 bases, and 13 bases lay between the germline ends. The germline V gene has CDR1 SGHTA and CDR2 FQGNSA. The CDR3 has 14 residues. The CDR3 sequence is CASNPQGTNQPQHF. The DNA of the CDR3 is TGTGCCAGCAACCCACAGGGCACCAATCAGCCCCAGCATTTT.

This clone was detected only a few times. The CDR3 protein is CASSPRVTDQNTEAFF. CDR3 nucleotides: TGTGCCAGCTCACCACGGGTGACAGATCAGAACACTGAAGCTTTCTTT. The chain combines TRBV18 with TRBJ1-1; perhaps TRBD1 as D (5 bases). The CDR3 length is 16 residues. Trimming pared 1 base from V and 1 base from J, leaving 13 bases between. Germline V CDR1 and CDR2: KGHSH, LQKENI.

The genes are TRBV27 and TRBJ1-1; 11 bases agree with TRBD1. Germline trimming cut 5 bases from V and 5 bases from J; bases unmatched to any gene: 10. The CDR3 sequence is 16 residues long. Germline-derived CDR1 and CDR2 are MNHEY and SMNVEV (reference sequence). The CDR3 is CASSPEGQGAWTEAFF. CDR3 bases: TGTGCCAGCAGTCCCGAAGGACAGGGGGCTTGGACTGAAGCTTTCTTT.

The rearrangement uses TRBV25-1 and TRBJ1-2; D remains ambiguous. Trimming removed 5 bases at V and 4 bases at J, with 11 bases between. The CDR3 spans 13 residues. CDR1 is MGHDK and CDR2 is SYGVNS in the germline V gene. Here the CDR3 DNA reads TGTGCCAGCAGTAAGGCGACGGGCTATGGCTACACCTTC. Protein: CASSKATGYGYTF.

As regards this clone: Other DNA sequences in this specimen translate into the identical CDR3. V usage is TRBV6-5 and J usage is TRBJ2-7; D unresolved. There are 14 residues in the CDR3. Germline CDR1 and CDR2: MNHEY and SVGAGI. V was shortened by 2 bases and J by 0 bases, with 8 bases between the two germline ends. The CDR3 sequence: CASSYGRSSYEQYF. The CDR3 nucleotides read TGTGCCAGCAGTTACGGAAGGAGCTCCTACGAGCAGTACTTC.

This clone appeared a few times. The chain carries TRBV29-1 and TRBJ2-7; D is unclear. With 4 bases removed from V and 3 bases from J, the gap between germline ends came to 7 bases. Germline CDR1 SQVTM, CDR2 ANQGSEA. The CDR3 runs 11 residues. For the CDR3, the DNA is TGCAGCGTTGTATCAAGCTACGAGCAGTACTTC. Translating it yields CSVVSSYEQYF.

This clone occurred a few times. V gene TRBV7-9 combines with J gene TRBJ1-2; 8 bases line up with TRBD1. V shed 10 bases and J 4 bases; nucleotides not matched to a gene: 8. Germline CDR1 is SEHNR and CDR2 is FQNEAQ (reference sequence). The CDR3 has 13 residues. The CDR3 region has the DNA TGTGCCACCTTGGACAGGGACCCCTATGGCTACACCTTC. It specifies CATLDRDPYGYTF. Based on the CDR3 plus reference TRBV7-9 and TRBJ1-2, the full variable domain is DTGVSQNPRHKITKRGQNVTFRCDPISEHNRLYWYRQTLGQGPEFLTYFQNEAQLEKSRLLSDRFSAERPKGSFSTLEIQRTEQGDSAMYLCATLDRDPYGYTFGSGTRLTVV.

This clone turned up a few times. The chain combines TRBV13 with TRBJ1-6; D perhaps matches TRBD1 (6 bases). Germline values: CDR1 PRHDT, CDR2 FYEKMQ (reference sequence). The V and J ends lost 1 base and 7 bases respectively, with 14 bases between them. The CDR3 has 16 residues. CDR3 sequence (DNA): TGTGCCAGCAGCTTAGTACGGACAGCTATGAATTCACCCCTCCACTTT. Its translation: CASSLVRTAMNSPLHF. Looking up the rest from reference TRBV13 and TRBJ1-6 gives the full variable domain: AAGVIQSPRHLIKEKRETATLKCYPIPRHDTVYWYQQGPGQDPQFLISFYEKMQSDKGSIPDRFSAQQFSDYHSELNMSSLELGDSALYFCASSLVRTAMNSPLHFGNGTRLTVT.

This clone was recorded a few times. V gene TRBV20-1 combines with J gene TRBJ2-2; D possibly corresponds to TRBD2 (5 bases). CDR3 length equals 11 residues. CDR1 DFQATT and CDR2 SNEGSKA come from the germline V gene (reference sequence). V lost 6 bases, J lost 6 bases, and 8 bases lay in between. The CDR3 coding sequence is TGCAGTGCCGAGGGCGCCGGGGAGCTGTTTTTT. Translation: CSAEGAGELFF.

This clone was detected only a few times. The V and J genes are TRBV5-1 and TRBJ2-3; the D call may be TRBD1 or TRBD2 (6 bases each). V dropped 3 bases and J dropped 4 bases, with 15 bases sitting between them. The CDR3 spans 15 residues. In germline, CDR1 is SGHRS, CDR2 YFSETQ. The CDR3 DNA reads TGCGCCAGCAGCTATCAACAGGGAGGATCAGATACGCAGTATTTT. Translation gives CASSYQQGGSDTQYF.

The rearrangement links TRBV7-2 to TRBJ2-5; possible D gene TRBD1, 6 bases. Germline lookup yields CDR1 SGHTA and CDR2 FQGNSA. CDR3 length: 13 amino acids. Trimming pared 6 bases from V and 4 bases from J, leaving 12 bases between. CDR3 sequence reads: CASSPQGPETQYF. As DNA, the CDR3 is TGTGCCAGCAGTCCACAGGGACCAGAGACCCAGTACTTC. The full variable domain, its missing parts supplied by reference TRBV7-2 and TRBJ2-5, is GAGVSQSPSNKVTEKGKDVELRCDPISGHTALYWYRQSLGQGLEFLIYFQGNSAPDKSGLPSDRFSAERTGGSVSTLTIQRTQQEDSAVYLCASSPQGPETQYFGPGTRLLVL.

V usage is TRBV6-6 and J usage is TRBJ1-4; no clear D gene. V lost 8 bases, J lost 8 bases, and 12 bases lay in between. CDR3 length: 12 residues. Per germline, CDR1 MNHNY and CDR2 SVGAGI (reference sequence). The CDR3 sequence: CASLMMGEKLFF. CDR3 nucleotide sequence: TGTGCCAGCCTAATGATGGGGGAAAAACTGTTTTTT.

This chain joins TRBV4-1 and TRBJ1-5; D is undetermined. Germline V lookup: CDR1 MGHRA, CDR2 YSYEKL. Trimming pared 0 bases from V and 4 bases from J, leaving 13 bases between. CDR3 size: 16 residues. The CDR3 reads CASSQELDRRNQPQHF. CDR3 nucleotide sequence: TGCGCCAGCAGCCAAGAACTGGACCGGCGGAATCAGCCCCAGCATTTT.

The rearrangement links TRBV6-5 to TRBJ1-5; the match to TRBD1 covers 7 bases. Germline assignment: CDR1 MNHEY and CDR2 SVGAGI. The CDR3 extends over 13 amino acids. J gave up 5 bases and V 6 bases, and 4 bases lay outside the gene matches. The CDR3 nucleotides read TGTGCCAGCAGGACAGGGACATATCAGCCCCAGCATTTT. This encodes CASRTGTYQPQHF.

The genes are TRBV7-8 and TRBJ2-3; 10 positions match TRBD1. The CDR3 is made up of 15 amino acids. V trimming: 5 bases; J trimming: 6 bases; junction bases outside the gene matches: 8. Germline-derived CDR1 and CDR2 are SGHVS and FQNEAQ. The CDR3, as DNA: TGTGCCAGCAGCACCGGACAGGGGGTGGTGGATACGCAGTATTTT. Translating gives CASSTGQGVVDTQYF.

In this sample, this clone turned up many times. The genes are TRBV5-5 and TRBJ1-1; D possibly corresponds to TRBD1 (5 bases). Trimming stripped 4 bases from V and 1 base from J, with 11 bases between. Per germline, CDR1 SGHKS and CDR2 YYEKEE (reference sequence). The CDR3 consists of 14 residues. CDR3 loop: CASSPGRANTEAFF. CDR3 coding DNA: TGTGCCAGCAGCCCGGGACGGGCGAACACTGAAGCTTTCTTT.